One and the same sample provided the 18 T cell receptor beta chains below, sequenced in a study of T cell repertoires in cytomegalovirus infection. TCRdb reanalysed the reads using MiXCR and keeps one entry per CDR3 protein. The sample records around 270,000 distinct CDR3 sequences, roughly 10% being singletons. The sequenced sample was PBMCs. These receptors all come from a human donor in good health (CMV status not recorded). Some clones in this sample may be carry-over from other donors' samples.

This clonotype was seen a few times. The chain has TRBV6-9 and TRBJ1-3; D gene unclear. Trimming left V 2 bases short and J 0 bases short, with 8 bases between. The CDR3 length is 15 residues. Germline V gene lookup returns CDR1 MNHGY and CDR2 SVAAGI. CDR3: CASSYNKYSGNTIYF. In DNA form, the CDR3 reads TGTGCCAGCAGTTATAACAAATACTCTGGAAACACCATATATTTT.

This clonotype was found many times. The chain links TRBV12-3 or TRBV12-4 to TRBJ1-3; no clear D. Deletions cut 8 bases from V and 2 bases from J, with 16 bases between. This CDR3 spans 15 amino acids. CDR3 protein: CASSPWRAAGNTIYF. The CDR3 DNA sequence: TGTGCCAGCTCTCCTTGGAGGGCTGCTGGAAACACCATATATTTT.

In its sample, this clonotype ranks as medium-sized. The chain has TRBV7-2 and TRBJ2-7; perhaps TRBD2 as D (6 bases). CDR1 is SGHTA and CDR2 is FQGNSA in the germline V gene. CDR3 length: 16 residues. Trimming left V 0 bases short and J 2 bases short, with 14 bases between. CDR3 amino acids: CASSLAPAGRTYEQYF. DNA for the CDR3: TGTGCCAGCAGCTTAGCGCCCGCGGGAAGGACCTACGAGCAGTACTTC.

This clonotype was seen many times. The chain links TRBV20-1 to TRBJ1-1, with D unresolved. The germline gives CDR1 DFQATT, CDR2 SNEGSKA (reference sequence). The length of the CDR3 is 13 residues. Between the trimmed V and J ends, which lost 0 bases and 5 bases, there was a span of 10 bases. The CDR3 DNA reads as TGCAGTGCTAGAGATCCACGGGAGACTGAAGCTTTCTTT. Its translation: CSARDPRETEAFF.

The chain uses TRBV28 and TRBJ1-1; D unresolved. CDR1 is MDHEN and CDR2 is SYDVKM in the germline V gene. V shed 5 bases and J shed 0 bases, with 13 bases lying between them. The CDR3 runs to 15 residues. CDR3 DNA sequence: TGTGCCAGCAGTACAGCGCTTCGAGTGAACACTGAAGCTTTCTTT. This sequence encodes CASSTALRVNTEAFF.

The J gene is TRBJ2-2, the V gene TRBV6-6, with TRBD1 matching 7 bases. The CDR3 runs to 13 residues. CDR1 MNHNY and CDR2 SVGAGI come from the germline V gene (reference sequence). The CDR3 here is CATGAGAAGELFF. The CDR3, as DNA: TGTGCAACAGGGGCAGGTGCCGCCGGGGAGCTGTTTTTT.

This clonotype was seen repeatedly, ten times or more. The chain couples TRBV28 to TRBJ1-2, with TRBD1 matching over 9 bases. The CDR3 has 13 amino acids. CDR1 MDHEN and CDR2 SYDVKM come from the germline V gene. The V and J ends lost 6 bases and 7 bases, in that order; junction bases with no gene match: 6. The CDR3 nucleotides read TGTGCCAGCAGAGCCGGGACAGGGAGTGGCTACACCTTC. Amino acids: CASRAGTGSGYTF.

This clonotype was observed at least ten times. The chain recombines TRBV11-2 with TRBJ2-1, with D possibly TRBD2 on 6 matching bases. Germline V gives CDR1 SGHAT, CDR2 FQNNGV. The CDR3 loop spans 11 amino acids. Trimming stripped 3 bases from V and 9 bases from J, with 6 bases between. CDR3 in amino acids: CASSFSGEQFF. CDR3 DNA sequence: TGTGCCAGCAGCTTTAGCGGTGAGCAGTTCTTC.

This clonotype was found many times. V and J are TRBV7-8 and TRBJ2-2, with TRBD2 matching 7 bases. The germline gives CDR1 SGHVS, CDR2 FQNEAQ. The ends lost 5 bases at V and 6 bases at J; junction bases unmatched: 3. The CDR3 contains 13 residues. The CDR3 protein is CASSQSGAGELFF. The CDR3 DNA is TGTGCCAGCAGCCAGAGCGGGGCCGGGGAGCTGTTTTTT.

This clonotype was recorded many times. The chain has TRBV7-2 and TRBJ2-1, with TRBD2 identical over 13 bases. The ends lost 5 bases at V and 10 bases at J; junction bases unmatched: 8. This CDR3 contains 15 residues. Germline lookup yields CDR1 SGHTA and CDR2 FQGNSA. CDR3 sequence reads: CASSNRLAGGGEQFF. CDR3 sequence (DNA): TGTGCCAGCAGCAACCGACTAGCGGGAGGAGGGGAGCAGTTCTTC.

This clonotype was seen repeatedly, ten times or more. The rearrangement joins TRBV7-2 to TRBJ1-2, with D unresolved. CDR1 SGHTA and CDR2 FQGNSA come from the germline V gene. The CDR3 spans 13 residues. The ends were cut back, 5 bases at V and 7 bases at J, with 14 bases in the middle. The CDR3 loop is CASSHRDFSGYTF. The CDR3, as DNA: TGTGCCAGCAGCCATCGCGATTTCTCTGGCTACACCTTC.

Ten or more counts support this clonotype. The J gene is TRBJ1-3, the V gene TRBV28, with D maybe TRBD1 (5 bases). The CDR3 consists of 15 residues. V lost 2 bases, J lost 4 bases, and 12 bases lay in between. In germline, CDR1 is MDHEN, CDR2 SYDVKM. CDR3 nucleotide sequence: TGTGCCAGCAGTTTAGCAGGGTCGCCCGGAAACACCATATATTTT. This codes for CASSLAGSPGNTIYF.

This clonotype has ten or more counts. This rearrangement joins TRBV18 to TRBJ2-5; 8 nucleotides agree with TRBD1. The CDR3 spans 14 residues. V shed 2 bases, J shed 3 bases, and the junction held 2 bases outside the gene matches. From germline, CDR1 is KGHSH and CDR2 LQKENI. The CDR3: CASSPATGEETQYF. CDR3 bases: TGTGCCAGCTCACCAGCGACAGGGGAAGAGACCCAGTACTTC.

This clonotype was observed many times. The chain combines TRBV20-1 with TRBJ1-2; tentative D call: TRBD1 (6 bases). Germline V lookup: CDR1 DFQATT, CDR2 SNEGSKA (reference sequence). This CDR3 spans 12 amino acids. The germline V and J ends were trimmed by 6 bases and 9 bases, with 17 bases remaining between them. This chain's CDR3 is CSARTYRESYTF. CDR3 in DNA: TGCAGTGCCCGAACCTACAGGGAGAGCTACACCTTC.

The chain couples TRBV29-1 to TRBJ1-3; D not resolved. Between the trimmed V and J ends, which lost 3 bases and 8 bases, there was a span of 11 bases. Germline lookup yields CDR1 SQVTM and CDR2 ANQGSEA. The CDR3 runs 12 residues. CDR3: CSVDGGRDTIYF. The CDR3 nucleotides are TGCAGCGTTGATGGCGGAAGAGACACCATATATTTT.

This clonotype was picked up many times. The chain couples TRBV12-3 or TRBV12-4 to TRBJ1-3; the D is unclear. The V end lost 0 bases, the J end lost 6 bases, and 9 bases lay between the germline ends. This CDR3 is built from 14 residues. CDR3 sequence reads: CASSLAEAPNTIYF. In DNA, the CDR3 is TGTGCCAGCAGTTTAGCAGAGGCCCCAAACACCATATATTTT.

This clonotype was seen many times. The chain combines TRBV12-3 or TRBV12-4 with TRBJ1-6, with D uncertain. This CDR3 spans 12 amino acids. Trimming took off 6 bases at V and 10 bases at J, with 10 bases between the two ends. The CDR3, as DNA: TGTGCCAGCAGACTAGGAAGGTCACCCCTCCACTTT. Encoded protein: CASRLGRSPLHF.

To note about this clonotype: Being one base from a much bigger clone, this may be a read error. The chain links TRBV18 to TRBJ2-2; weak D call: TRBD2 (5 bases). The germline V gene has CDR1 KGHSH and CDR2 LQKENI. The CDR3 has 14 amino acids. The CDR3 sequence: CSSSPVGITGELFF. As DNA, the CDR3 is TGTTCCAGCTCACCAGTCGGGATCACCGGGGAGCTGTTTTTT.